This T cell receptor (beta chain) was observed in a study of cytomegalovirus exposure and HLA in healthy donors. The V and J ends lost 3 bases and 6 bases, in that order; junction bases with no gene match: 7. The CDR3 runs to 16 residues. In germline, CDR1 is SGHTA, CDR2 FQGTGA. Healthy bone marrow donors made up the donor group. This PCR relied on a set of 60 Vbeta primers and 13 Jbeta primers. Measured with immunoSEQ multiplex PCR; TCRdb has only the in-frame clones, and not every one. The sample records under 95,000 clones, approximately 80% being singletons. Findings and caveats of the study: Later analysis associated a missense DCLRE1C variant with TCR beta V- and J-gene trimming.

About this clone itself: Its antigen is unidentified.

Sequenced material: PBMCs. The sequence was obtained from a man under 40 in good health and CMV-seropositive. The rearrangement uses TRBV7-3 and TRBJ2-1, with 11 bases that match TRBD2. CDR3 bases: TGTGCCAGCAGCTTTTCGACTAGCGGGACGGGCAATGAGCAGTTCTTC. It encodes CASSFSTSGTGNEQFF.